This TCR delta chain is drawn from a study of gamma-delta T cells after stem cell transplantation. This clone has a handful of counts. TCRdb redid the clone calls on the RT-PCR reads with CATT. The sample consists of 2,500 to 3,500 delta-chain clones, 3.5% to 4.5% of them appearing once. V lost 3 bases to trimming and J lost 2 bases; unmatched junction nucleotides: 21. Germline V lookup: CDR1 GEAIGNYY, CDR2 EKD. This CDR3 is built from 20 residues. The rearrangement links TRDV2 to TRDJ1; 9 nucleotides agree with TRDD3. Sequencing was carried out using gamma-delta T cells. The source of this sequence is a human donor. It is not recorded whose cells these are; they may come from a transplant donor. CDR3 nucleotides: TGTGCCTGTGACCCACTCTCTCCTAGAGATACTGGGGGAAATACCGATAAACTCATCTTT. Translation gives CACDPLSPRDTGGNTDKLIF.